The 25 T cell receptor beta chains reported below all come from one sample, sequenced in a study of blood T cell repertoires in COVID-19. Some clones are missing from TCRdb's copy, which holds only in-frame ones; the method was immunoSEQ multiplex PCR. Of 410,000 or so clones in the sample, about 88% are singletons; the top ten hold about 1.6%. Sequenced material: peripheral blood. The receptors stem from a middle-aged woman with COVID-19, enrolled during active disease.

The chain recombines TRBV9 with TRBJ1-1, with D possibly being TRBD1 (5 bases). The ends were cut back, 0 bases at V and 4 bases at J, with 13 bases in the middle. Germline-derived CDR1 and CDR2 are SGDLS and YYNGEE. The CDR3 has 15 residues. CDR3 nucleotide sequence: TGTGCCAGCAGCGTAGTACCAGGGAAGGGCACTGAAGCTTTCTTT. Its translation: CASSVVPGKGTEAFF.

This chain links TRBV10-3 with TRBJ1-5, with a tentative D call TRBD1 (5 bases). The CDR3 loop spans 13 amino acids. Germline CDR1 and CDR2: ENHRY and SYGVKD. V shed 6 bases and J shed 4 bases, with 10 bases lying between them. The CDR3 reads CAIRVSGNQPQHF. CDR3 nucleotide sequence: TGTGCCATCAGGGTCTCAGGGAATCAGCCCCAGCATTTT.

The chain carries TRBV4-2 and TRBJ1-4; a weak D match, TRBD1 (6 bases). Trimming cost V 0 bases and J 7 bases, with 18 bases left between them. The CDR3 is 17 amino acids. The V gene's germline CDR1 is LGHNA and CDR2 YNFKEQ. The chain's CDR3 is CASSQEARGAAGEKLFF. The CDR3 bases are TGTGCCAGCAGCCAAGAAGCCCGGGGGGCAGCGGGTGAAAAACTGTTTTTT.

V and J are TRBV4-1 and TRBJ2-1; 11 bases are a match to TRBD2. CDR3 size: 17 residues. Germline V gives CDR1 MGHRA, CDR2 YSYEKL. V gave up 2 bases and J gave up 6 bases; unmatched junction bases: 9. As DNA, the CDR3 is TGCGCCAGCAGCCAATATAGTGGGACTAGCGGTGCCAATGAGCAGTTCTTC. It yields the protein CASSQYSGTSGANEQFF.

The V and J genes are TRBV3-1 (or the pseudogene TRBV3-2) and TRBJ2-2; 8 bases agree with TRBD1. CDR1 and CDR2 from the germline V gene are LGHDT and YNNKEL (reference sequence). V lost 6 bases and J lost 3; bases outside the gene matches: 9. CDR3 length equals 16 residues. DNA for the CDR3: TGTGCCAGCAGAAGAGACAGGGGCCTCGACACCGGGGAGCTGTTTTTT. Protein: CASRRDRGLDTGELFF.

The genes are TRBV6-5 and TRBJ1-2; 8 positions match TRBD1. With V trimmed by 2 bases and J by 8 bases, 7 bases remained unmatched. The CDR3 contains 14 residues. Germline V gene lookup returns CDR1 MNHEY and CDR2 SVGAGI. CDR3 region: CASSYGAGGKGYTF. The CDR3 DNA sequence: TGTGCCAGCAGTTACGGCGCAGGGGGCAAGGGCTACACCTTC.

This clone appeared a single time. This sequence joins TRBV30 and TRBJ1-2, with TRBD1 matching 7 bases. The CDR3 is made up of 10 amino acids. Germline V lookup: CDR1 GTSNPN, CDR2 SVGIG (reference sequence). After removal of 8 bases from V and 13 bases from J, the junction contained 10 bases not matched to a gene. The CDR3 sequence: CADDRVPRTF. Written as DNA, the CDR3 is TGTGCCGACGACAGGGTCCCCCGCACCTTC.

J is TRBJ2-7 and V is TRBV11-2; D might be TRBD1 (6 bases). With 3 bases removed from V and 4 bases from J, the gap between germline ends came to 16 bases. Germline CDR1 is SGHAT and CDR2 is FQNNGV. The CDR3 has 15 amino acids. The CDR3 sequence is CASSLTSRGTYEQYF. The CDR3 bases are TGTGCCAGCAGCTTGACCTCCAGGGGAACTTACGAGCAGTACTTC. Full variable domain (outside the CDR3, taken from reference TRBV11-2 and TRBJ2-7): EAGVAQSPRYKIIEKRQSVAFWCNPISGHATLYWYQQILGQGPKLLIQFQNNGVVDDSQLPKDRFSAERLKGVDSTLKIQPAKLEDSAVYLCASSLTSRGTYEQYFGPGTRLTVT.

V usage is TRBV7-3 and J usage is TRBJ2-1; 9 bases line up with TRBD2. The V and J ends lost 2 bases and 9 bases, in that order; junction bases with no gene match: 5. The CDR3 runs to 14 residues. The germline V gene has CDR1 SGHTA and CDR2 FQGTGA. CDR3 protein: CASSLGSSGVEQFF. In DNA, the CDR3 is TGTGCCAGCAGCTTAGGGTCTAGCGGGGTTGAGCAGTTCTTC.

This clone occurred once. The chain combines TRBV7-9 with TRBJ1-1, with D uncertain. The CDR3 has 15 residues. Per the germline V gene, CDR1 is SEHNR and CDR2 is FQNEAQ (reference sequence). V was trimmed by 1 base and J by 3 bases, leaving 12 bases between them. CDR3 sequence: CASSLGRAFDTEAFF. In DNA form, the CDR3 reads TGTGCCAGCAGCTTAGGGAGGGCTTTCGACACTGAAGCTTTCTTT.

The chain joins TRBV9 to TRBJ2-5; 10 bases fit TRBD2. Looked up from germline, CDR1 is SGDLS and CDR2 is YYNGEE. This CDR3 has 16 residues. V was clipped by 0 bases and J by 5 bases; unmatched bases: 7. The CDR3 DNA follows: TGTGCCAGCAGCGTAGAAAGCGGGGGGGCCCTGGAGACCCAGTACTTC. The encoded protein is CASSVESGGALETQYF.

In this sample, this clone turned up a few times. The chain uses TRBV30 and TRBJ2-2; D gene unclear. V gave up 6 bases and J gave up 3 bases, with 14 bases separating them. Germline assignment: CDR1 GTSNPN and CDR2 SVGIG (reference sequence). CDR3 size: 14 residues. CDR3 sequence: CACLSGEDTGELFF. CDR3 bases: TGTGCCTGCCTCTCGGGTGAAGACACCGGGGAGCTGTTTTTT.

The V call is TRBV7-2, the J call TRBJ2-1, with 11 nucleotides matching TRBD2. V shed 3 bases, J shed 0 bases, and the junction held 10 bases outside the gene matches. There are 19 residues in the CDR3. CDR1 and CDR2 (germline): SGHTA, FQGNSA. The CDR3 DNA follows: TGTGCCAGCAGCTTCCCGACTAGCGGGGACTGGAGCTCCTACAATGAGCAGTTCTTC. Translated, it gives CASSFPTSGDWSSYNEQFF.

The chain has TRBV28 and TRBJ2-7, with 9 bases lining up with TRBD1. Germline loops: CDR1 MDHEN, CDR2 SYDVKM. V lost 4 bases, J lost 0 bases, and 16 bases stayed unmatched. The CDR3 totals 19 residues. The CDR3, as DNA: TGTGCCAGCAGTTCCCGAACGGGACAGGGTCCCTTTGTCTCCTACGAGCAGTACTTC. As protein: CASSSRTGQGPFVSYEQYF.

The chain employs TRBV7-8 and TRBJ2-5, with D hard to call. CDR1 is SGHVS, CDR2 FQNEAQ, per germline. The V gene lost 1 base and the J gene lost 1 base, with 7 bases spanning the gap. The CDR3 length is 14 residues. The CDR3 DNA reads TGTGCCAGCAGCTTAGATTCAGGCCAAGAGACCCAGTACTTC. The encoded protein is CASSLDSGQETQYF.

The V call is TRBV19, the J call TRBJ2-5; 7 bases are a match to TRBD1. The V gene's germline CDR1 is LNHDA and CDR2 SQIVND (reference sequence). With 8 bases clipped from V and 1 base from J, the junction kept 7 bases outside the gene matches. The CDR3 is 14 amino acids. CDR3 region: CASGYRGSQETQYF. The CDR3 nucleotides read TGTGCCAGTGGTTACAGGGGCTCCCAAGAGACCCAGTACTTC. The full variable domain, with the rest looked up from reference TRBV19 and TRBJ2-5, is DGGITQSPKYLFRKEGQNVTLSCEQNLNHDAMYWYRQDPGQGLRLIYYSQIVNDFQKGDIAEGYSVSREKKESFPLTVTSAQKNPTAFYLCASGYRGSQETQYFGPGTRLLVL.

This chain uses TRBV6-4 with TRBJ2-1; 10 nucleotides align to TRBD2. Losses at the gene ends were 6 bases for V and 8 bases for J; bases not matched to a gene: 10. This CDR3 region has 15 residues. Germline assignment: CDR1 MRHNA and CDR2 SNTAGT. The CDR3: CASRRASGRVDEQFF. The CDR3 nucleotides read TGTGCCAGCAGGAGGGCTAGCGGGAGAGTAGATGAGCAGTTCTTC.

The rearrangement uses TRBV15 and TRBJ1-1; D remains unclear. The germline V and J ends were trimmed by 5 bases and 2 bases, with 9 bases remaining between them. Germline values: CDR1 LNHNV, CDR2 YYDKDF (reference sequence). The CDR3 covers 13 residues. The CDR3 DNA is TGTGCCACCAGCCCCCAGATCAACACTGAAGCTTTCTTT. Translated: CATSPQINTEAFF.

The chain joins TRBV13 to TRBJ1-1, with D tentatively TRBD1 (5 bases). The CDR3 extends over 14 amino acids. Trimming left V 2 bases short and J 1 base short, with 8 bases between. In germline, CDR1 is PRHDT, CDR2 FYEKMQ (reference sequence). The CDR3 DNA sequence: TGTGCCAGCAGCTTACAGGGTACGAACACTGAAGCTTTCTTT. Translation gives CASSLQGTNTEAFF. Full variable domain (rest looked up from reference TRBV13 and TRBJ1-1): AAGVIQSPRHLIKEKRETATLKCYPIPRHDTVYWYQQGPGQDPQFLISFYEKMQSDKGSIPDRFSAQQFSDYHSELNMSSLELGDSALYFCASSLQGTNTEAFFGQGTRLTVV.

This sequence joins TRBV5-8 and TRBJ2-7; 7 nucleotides agree with TRBD2. The V gene's germline CDR1 is SGHTS and CDR2 YDEGEE. CDR3 length: 15 amino acids. The V gene end was trimmed by 0 bases and the J gene end by 2 bases; junction bases not matched to a gene: 5. DNA of the CDR3: TGTGCCAGCAGCTTGGCCCGCGGGAGTGCCTACGAGCAGTACTTC. This codes for CASSLARGSAYEQYF. Based on the CDR3 plus reference TRBV5-8 and TRBJ2-7, the full variable domain is EAGVTQSPTHLIKTRGQQATLRCSPISGHTSVYWYQQALGLGLQFLLWYDEGEERNRGNFPPRFSGRQFPNYSSELNVNALELEDSALYLCASSLARGSAYEQYFGPGTRLTVT.

The chain combines TRBV14 with TRBJ1-2; 9 bases agree with TRBD1. The germline CDR1 and CDR2 sequences are SGHDN and FVKESK. The CDR3 has 15 amino acids. The junction had 6 bases not matched to a gene; V was cut back by 0 bases and J by 7 bases. Here the CDR3 reads CASSQDHRGRGGYTF. DNA for the CDR3: TGTGCCAGCAGCCAAGATCACAGGGGGCGAGGTGGCTACACCTTC.

The chain employs TRBV7-9 and TRBJ2-1; 15 bases are shared with TRBD2. The CDR3 has 18 amino acids. After removal of 5 bases from V and 5 bases from J, the junction contained 10 bases not matched to a gene. The V gene's germline CDR1 is SEHNR and CDR2 FQNEAQ (reference sequence). The CDR3 is CASSLHRTSGREHNEQFF. The DNA of the CDR3 is TGTGCCAGCAGCCTACACCGGACTAGCGGGAGGGAACACAATGAGCAGTTCTTC.

The chain has TRBV6-2 or TRBV6-3 and TRBJ2-7; no firm D call. Per the germline V gene, CDR1 is MNHEY and CDR2 is SVGEGT. There are 16 residues in the CDR3. The V gene lost 0 bases and the J gene lost 2 bases, with 14 bases spanning the gap. CDR3 protein: CASSYSRRRLTYEQYF. In nucleotides, the CDR3 is TGTGCCAGCAGTTACTCTCGTCGGCGGTTGACCTACGAGCAGTACTTC.

The CDR3 loop is CASSQGLLTSGGEETQYF. As DNA, the CDR3 is TGCGCCAGCAGCCAGGGACTACTGACTAGCGGGGGGGAGGAGACCCAGTACTTC. The chain uses TRBV4-3 and TRBJ2-5, with 14 bases matching TRBD2. The CDR3 totals 18 residues. J gave up 5 bases and V 3 bases, and 11 bases lay outside the gene matches. Germline CDR1 is LGHNA and CDR2 is YSLEER.

The chain uses TRBV12-3 or TRBV12-4 and TRBJ2-7; 7 nucleotides match TRBD2. The CDR3 spans 13 residues. J lost 3 bases, V lost 5 bases, and 4 bases had no gene match. In DNA form, the CDR3 reads TGTGCCAGCAGTCAATGGGGGGGCTACGAGCAGTACTTC. It encodes CASSQWGGYEQYF.